The 23 T cell receptor beta chains listed next were all sequenced from one sample in a study of T cell repertoires in cytomegalovirus infection. TCRdb ran MiXCR on the reads and lists one entry per CDR3 protein. The sample lists some 700,000 distinct CDR3 sequences, roughly a third occurring once. Material: PBMCs. The receptor source for this set is a human donor in good health (CMV status not recorded). Some clones in this sample may be carry-over from other donors' samples.

This clonotype has a single count. This sequence joins TRBV7-8 and TRBJ1-1, with D uncertain. CDR3 length: 14 amino acids. V lost 4 bases and J 5 bases, leaving 14 bases between the germline ends. The germline CDR1 and CDR2 sequences are SGHVS and FQNEAQ. CDR3 nucleotide sequence: TGTGCCAGCAGCTCAGAGGGCCCTTGGACTGAAGCTTTCTTT. It is translated as CASSSEGPWTEAFF.

This clonotype was counted only a few times. V gene TRBV19 combines with J gene TRBJ1-1; 9 bases line up with TRBD1. V lost 9 bases and J lost 4; bases outside the gene matches: 9. The CDR3 loop spans 14 amino acids. The germline CDR1 and CDR2 sequences are LNHDA and SQIVND (reference sequence). CDR3 amino acids: CASHHRGRVTEAFF. In DNA, the CDR3 is TGTGCCAGCCATCACAGGGGGCGCGTCACTGAAGCTTTCTTT.

The chain uses TRBV20-1 and TRBJ2-3; 9 positions match TRBD2. J gave up 2 bases and V 3 bases, and 9 bases lay outside the gene matches. The germline V gene encodes CDR1 DFQATT and CDR2 SNEGSKA (reference sequence). CDR3 length: 16 residues. This chain's CDR3 is CSASSLAGYSTDTQYF. In DNA, the CDR3 is TGCAGTGCTAGCAGCCTAGCGGGATACTCCACAGATACGCAGTATTTT.

CDR3 in amino acids: CASSHGLAGVNTGELFF. In nucleotides, the CDR3 is TGTGCCAGCAGCCACGGACTAGCGGGGGTTAACACCGGGGAGCTGTTTTTT. V gene TRBV7-3 combines with J gene TRBJ2-2, with 13 positions matching TRBD2. V lost 5 bases to trimming and J lost 2 bases; unmatched junction nucleotides: 5. The CDR3 is 17 residues long. Per the germline V gene, CDR1 is SGHTA and CDR2 is FQGTGA. Based on the CDR3 plus reference TRBV7-3 and TRBJ2-2, the full variable domain is GAGVSQTPSNKVTEKGKYVELRCDPISGHTALYWYRQSLGQGPEFLIYFQGTGAADDSGLPNDRFFAVRPEGSVSTLKIQRTERGDSAVYLCASSHGLAGVNTGELFFGEGSRLTVL.

This clonotype turned up a few times. V is TRBV7-6 and J is TRBJ2-7, with D perhaps TRBD2 (5 bases). Trimming cost V 5 bases and J 4 bases, with 18 bases left between them. The CDR3 has 15 amino acids. CDR1 is SGHVS and CDR2 is FNYEAQ in the germline V gene. The CDR3 sequence: CASSLEGVLGYEQYF. Written as DNA, the CDR3 is TGTGCCAGCAGCCTAGAGGGAGTTTTGGGATACGAGCAGTACTTC.

The genes are TRBV28 and TRBJ1-5; D unclear. The germline gives CDR1 MDHEN, CDR2 SYDVKM. With 6 bases removed from V and 9 bases from J, the gap between germline ends came to 15 bases. The CDR3 spans 13 residues. In nucleotides, the CDR3 is TGTGCCAGCAGAGTGACTGGCCAACGGCCCCAGCATTTT. Translated, it gives CASRVTGQRPQHF.

The V call is TRBV29-1, the J call TRBJ2-2; TRBD1 matches at 11 bases. The CDR3 totals 13 residues. Per germline, CDR1 SQVTM and CDR2 ANQGSEA. V lost 7 bases, J lost 6 bases, and 4 bases stayed unmatched. CDR3 region: CSAGQGAPGELFF. The CDR3 coding sequence is TGCAGCGCAGGACAGGGGGCCCCCGGGGAGCTGTTTTTT.

V is TRBV10-3 and J is TRBJ2-2; TRBD1 matches at 11 bases. The CDR3 spans 17 residues. V lost 3 bases, J lost 4 bases, and 7 bases stayed unmatched. Germline V gene sequence: CDR1 ENHRY, CDR2 SYGVKD. This CDR3 is CAISDVTGTGGTGELFF. As DNA, the CDR3 is TGTGCCATCAGTGACGTTACGGGGACAGGGGGCACCGGGGAGCTGTTTTTT.

This chain joins TRBV6-1 and TRBJ2-7, with 10 bases fitting TRBD1. This CDR3 spans 15 amino acids. J was trimmed by 6 bases and V by 6 bases; bases with no gene match: 11. Germline loops: CDR1 MNHNS, CDR2 SASEGT. The chain's CDR3 is CASRKTTGQGPEQYF. The CDR3 nucleotides are TGTGCCAGCAGAAAAACCACGGGACAGGGGCCCGAGCAGTACTTC.

This clonotype came up a few times. The V and J genes are TRBV2 and TRBJ1-2; D possibly corresponds to TRBD1 (5 bases). The germline V gene encodes CDR1 SNHLY and CDR2 FYNNEI. Trimming removed 3 bases from V and 2 bases from J, with 10 bases in between. The CDR3 is 14 amino acids. The CDR3 is CASSEGERNYGYTF. The CDR3 DNA sequence: TGTGCCAGCAGTGAGGGGGAGCGCAACTATGGCTACACCTTC.

The chain couples TRBV19 to TRBJ2-1, with 8 bases that match TRBD2. Germline CDR1 is LNHDA and CDR2 is SQIVND (reference sequence). The CDR3 contains 14 residues. J was trimmed by 7 bases and V by 7 bases; bases with no gene match: 9. This CDR3 is CASTPGGRGNEQFF. DNA of the CDR3: TGTGCCAGTACCCCGGGGGGGCGAGGTAATGAGCAGTTCTTC.

The chain uses TRBV15 and TRBJ2-1, with 14 nucleotides matching TRBD2. The V gene's germline CDR1 is LNHNV and CDR2 YYDKDF (reference sequence). V shed 5 bases and J 7 bases; nucleotides not matched to a gene: 4. CDR3 length equals 15 residues. The CDR3 region has the DNA TGTGCCACCAGCTCCCGGACTAGCGGGAGGAATGAGCAGTTCTTC. It encodes CATSSRTSGRNEQFF.

This chain joins TRBV15 and TRBJ1-4; D gene unclear. CDR1 LNHNV and CDR2 YYDKDF come from the germline V gene (reference sequence). The CDR3 totals 16 residues. The V end lost 1 base, the J end lost 1 base, and 10 bases lay between the germline ends. The CDR3 DNA reads as TGTGCCACCAGCAGAGCCCCCACTCTAACTAATGAAAAACTGTTTTTT. It translates to CATSRAPTLTNEKLFF.

CDR3 in amino acids: CASSFGGTTDTQYF. CDR3 in DNA: TGTGCCAGCAGTTTCGGCGGTACCACAGATACGCAGTATTTT. This chain uses TRBV28 with TRBJ2-3; D is unresolved. The germline V and J ends were trimmed by 3 bases and 2 bases, with 9 bases remaining between them. The length of the CDR3 is 14 residues. From germline, CDR1 is MDHEN and CDR2 SYDVKM. The whole variable domain, filled in from reference TRBV28 and TRBJ2-3, reads DVKVTQSSRYLVKRTGEKVFLECVQDMDHENMFWYRQDPGLGLRLIYFSYDVKMKEKGDIPEGYSVSREKKERFSLILESASTNQTSMYLCASSFGGTTDTQYFGPGTRLTVL.

This clonotype was counted at least ten times. The J gene is TRBJ1-5, the V gene TRBV7-2; TRBD1 aligns across 11 bases. Trimming removed 6 bases from V and 6 bases from J; junction bases left unmatched: 4. The CDR3 is made up of 14 amino acids. Per the germline V gene, CDR1 is SGHTA and CDR2 is FQGNSA. The CDR3 sequence: CASSEDRGRQPQHF. In nucleotides, the CDR3 is TGTGCCAGCAGTGAGGACAGGGGGCGTCAGCCCCAGCATTTT.

This clonotype turned up a few times. The rearrangement joins TRBV24-1 to TRBJ2-5; D might be TRBD2 (5 bases). The germline CDR1 and CDR2 sequences are KGHDR and SFDVKD. The CDR3 is 12 residues long. The germline V and J ends were trimmed by 6 bases and 5 bases, with 9 bases remaining between them. The CDR3, as DNA: TGTGCCACCAGTCTAGCCGGGGAGACCCAGTACTTC. Protein: CATSLAGETQYF.

This clonotype came up a few times. This chain joins TRBV28 and TRBJ2-7; no reliable D call. The CDR3 extends over 13 amino acids. Looked up from germline, CDR1 is MDHEN and CDR2 is SYDVKM. The V end was cut by 6 bases, the J end by 1 base, with 10 bases between. This CDR3 reads CASRTRRSYEQYF. CDR3 nucleotides: TGTGCCAGCAGGACGCGGCGATCCTACGAGCAGTACTTC. The entire variable domain, with the rest obtained from reference TRBV28 and TRBJ2-7, is as follows: DVKVTQSSRYLVKRTGEKVFLECVQDMDHENMFWYRQDPGLGLRLIYFSYDVKMKEKGDIPEGYSVSREKKERFSLILESASTNQTSMYLCASRTRRSYEQYFGPGTRLTVT.

CDR3 coding DNA: TGTGCCAGCAGCTTAGGGACGGGGGGCAGCACTGAAGCTTTCTTT. Translating it yields CASSLGTGGSTEAFF. The chain carries TRBV9 and TRBJ1-1; D is perhaps TRBD1 (6 bases). Trimming pared 4 bases from V and 4 bases from J, leaving 17 bases between. The CDR3 sequence is 15 residues long. CDR1 is SGDLS, CDR2 YYNGEE, per germline.

On this clonotype itself: One junction end disagrees with the germline gene, perhaps due to a read error. J is TRBJ1-2 and V is TRBV5-3; D not certain. TRBV5-3 is known as an ORF, though its function is uncertain. CDR3 length equals 13 residues. The DNA for the CDR3 is TGTGCCAGCAGCTTACGGACGGTCTATGGCTACACCTTC. Protein: CASSLRTVYGYTF.

This clonotype was recorded a few times. The V call is TRBV4-1, the J call TRBJ2-5, with D perhaps matching TRBD2 (6 bases). The CDR3 has 15 amino acids. CDR1 and CDR2 from the germline V gene are MGHRA and YSYEKL. The V gene lost 0 bases and the J gene lost 5 bases, with 13 bases spanning the gap. The CDR3 loop reads CASSQDPGVLETQYF. The CDR3, as DNA: TGCGCCAGCAGCCAAGACCCGGGGGTCTTGGAGACCCAGTACTTC.

This chain links TRBV5-1 with TRBJ1-2; 12 bases line up with TRBD1. The CDR3 sequence is 14 residues long. J lost 8 bases, V lost 5 bases, and 7 bases had no gene match. CDR1 and CDR2 (germline): SGHRS, YFSETQ. This CDR3 is CASRRGQGAVGYTF. The CDR3, as DNA: TGCGCCAGCAGGAGGGGACAGGGGGCTGTAGGCTACACCTTC.

V gene TRBV20-1 combines with J gene TRBJ2-7, with D possibly being TRBD2 (6 bases). V lost 4 bases, J lost 0 bases, and 13 bases lay in between. Germline V CDR1 and CDR2: DFQATT, SNEGSKA (reference sequence). The CDR3 extends over 14 amino acids. The CDR3 DNA is TGCAGTGCTAAACCGGGACTTTACTCCTACGAGCAGTACTTC. Protein sequence: CSAKPGLYSYEQYF.

In its sample, this clonotype was seen a few times. The CDR3 here is CASSQARRDTQYF. DNA of the CDR3: TGTGCCAGCAGCCAAGCTAGGAGGGATACGCAGTATTTT. The chain combines TRBV12-3 or TRBV12-4 with TRBJ2-3; a possible D gene is TRBD2 (5 bases). V was cut by 6 bases and J by 6 bases, with 13 bases left in between. CDR3 length: 13 residues.